The subject of this entry is one TCR beta chain. The antigen is not known. Treatment in this sample: roughly nine-day PBMC culture with coronavirus spike peptide pools or control peptides (ViraFEST assay). The ViraFEST method relied on peptide pools to expand antigen-specific T cells, followed by TCR sequencing. Spanning March to December 2020, the positive PCR dates came before US Alpha, Beta and Delta variants. Scientists separated out CD4+ T cells through negative selection following 10 days in culture. The sample is drawn from a study of vaccination and CD4 T cells after COVID-19. Cultured CD4+ T cells had their DNA profiled by the Oncomine TCR Beta short-read assay. TCRdb ran MiXCR on the PCR reads and lists one entry per CDR3 protein. The table records some 15,000 distinct CDR3 sequences, more than 55% of them present only once. Trimming took off 6 bases at V and 4 bases at J, with 13 bases between the two ends. The germline V gene has CDR1 MNHNS and CDR2 SASEGT. CDR3 length: 14 amino acids.

This receptor was taken from a human donor who had recovered from COVID-19. The V call is TRBV6-1, the J call TRBJ1-5, with D perhaps matching TRBD1 (5 bases). The sample taken for sequencing was CD4+ T cells from blood, cultured in vitro. The CDR3 DNA sequence: TGTGCCAGCAGGACGGGGCCGACGAATCAGCCCCAGCATTTT. It translates to CASRTGPTNQPQHF.